These 17 T cell receptor beta chains share one sample of origin, sequenced in a study of Ad26.COV2.S vaccination and SARS-CoV-2 variants. Indicated treatment: 15 to 20 received Ad26.COV2.S at low or high dose, single or two shots; 5 received placebo; per-sample allocation not given. Each sample was drawn 63 days after the first injection (of vaccine or placebo). This table comes from immunoSEQ multiplex PCR, and its TCRdb copy is limited to in-frame clones, with some not included. The sample consists of more than 300,000 clones, 75% to 90% of them appearing once. The source material was peripheral blood, sampled in a trial of Ad26.COV2.S vaccine versus placebo. The receptors derive from a person aged 18-60 years who received the Ad26.COV2.S COVID-19 vaccine or a placebo.

In DNA, the CDR3 is TGTGCCAGCAGTCCACCAGCGGGAGAGGGGGTCTACGAGCAGTACTTC. Encoded protein: CASSPPAGEGVYEQYF. V usage is TRBV28 and J usage is TRBJ2-7; 8 bases fit TRBD2. Germline V lookup: CDR1 MDHEN, CDR2 SYDVKM. J lost 3 bases, V lost 5 bases, and 12 bases had no gene match. The CDR3 is 16 amino acids.

The sample holds one count of this clone. This chain connects TRBV28 to TRBJ1-1, with 8 nucleotides matching TRBD1. The V gene end was trimmed by 5 bases and the J gene end by 1 base; junction bases not matched to a gene: 9. This CDR3 has 16 residues. Germline CDR1 and CDR2: MDHEN and SYDVKM. As DNA, the CDR3 is TGTGCCAGCAGTAGTCTTATACAGGGGGAGAACACTGAAGCTTTCTTT. Translation gives CASSSLIQGENTEAFF.

This clone turned up a few times. The J gene is TRBJ1-5, the V gene TRBV3-1 (or the pseudogene TRBV3-2), with D unclear. The CDR3 spans 15 residues. CDR1 is LGHDT, CDR2 YNNKEL, per germline (reference sequence). V was shortened by 4 bases and J by 6 bases, with 16 bases between the two germline ends. CDR3 protein: CASSPSVEVRQPQHF. DNA of the CDR3: TGTGCCAGCAGCCCAAGCGTGGAGGTGCGTCAGCCCCAGCATTTT.

This clone was picked up one time. The V and J genes are TRBV12-5 and TRBJ2-1, with a weak D call TRBD2 (6 bases). CDR3 length: 16 amino acids. V lost 5 bases and J 7 bases, leaving 21 bases between the germline ends. Per the germline V gene, CDR1 is LGHNT and CDR2 is FRNRAP. CDR3 sequence reads: CASGLVSGVLGNEQFF. The CDR3 DNA reads TGTGCTAGTGGTCTCGTATCGGGAGTTTTGGGGAATGAGCAGTTCTTC.

The rearrangement links TRBV5-8 to TRBJ2-1; D remains ambiguous. Looked up from germline, CDR1 is SGHTS and CDR2 is YDEGEE. The V end was cut by 0 bases, the J end by 14 bases, with 12 bases between. This CDR3 has 12 amino acids. CDR3 in amino acids: CASSLDSPREFF. In nucleotides, the CDR3 is TGTGCCAGCAGCTTGGACAGCCCAAGAGAGTTCTTC.

The V and J genes are TRBV28 and TRBJ1-1, with D possibly being TRBD1 (5 bases). Deletions cut 5 bases from V and 5 bases from J, with 15 bases between. Germline values: CDR1 MDHEN, CDR2 SYDVKM. CDR3 length: 14 amino acids. CDR3 bases: TGTGCCAGCAGTCCAGGCCCCGGGGGGACTGAAGCTTTCTTT. Its translation: CASSPGPGGTEAFF.

V gene TRBV6-6 combines with J gene TRBJ2-7, with TRBD1 identical over 11 bases. V shed 5 bases, J shed 5 bases, and the junction held 11 bases outside the gene matches. This CDR3 has 16 amino acids. Germline V gives CDR1 MNHNY, CDR2 SVGAGI (reference sequence). This CDR3 is CASSPSQGQGGHEQYF. The CDR3 DNA is TGTGCCAGCAGTCCGAGCCAGGGACAGGGGGGTCACGAGCAGTACTTC.

The gene calls are TRBV28 and TRBJ1-1; D not resolved. The CDR3 covers 11 residues. Germline lookup yields CDR1 MDHEN and CDR2 SYDVKM. Trimming stripped 8 bases from V and 7 bases from J, with 11 bases between. CDR3 nucleotides: TGTGCCAGCCTCAAGGGCCTTGAAGCTTTCTTT. It yields the protein CASLKGLEAFF.

The V call is TRBV2, the J call TRBJ1-2; D not resolved. Looked up from germline, CDR1 is SNHLY and CDR2 is FYNNEI. V lost 6 bases, J lost 6 bases, and 11 bases lay in between. This CDR3 spans 12 amino acids. CDR3 sequence (DNA): TGTGCCAGCAGGCGGTCGGAAAATGGCTACACCTTC. Encoded protein: CASRRSENGYTF.

V is TRBV28 and J is TRBJ2-5; either TRBD1 or TRBD2 may fit D (5 bases each). Germline CDR1 and CDR2: MDHEN and SYDVKM. The CDR3 consists of 14 residues. V dropped 6 bases and J dropped 3 bases, with 14 bases sitting between them. Here the CDR3 DNA reads TGTGCCAGCAGCCTAGCCAGGGATGAAGAGACCCAGTACTTC. Protein: CASSLARDEETQYF.

The V call is TRBV2, the J call TRBJ1-4, with unresolved D. Per the germline V gene, CDR1 is SNHLY and CDR2 is FYNNEI. The CDR3 is 12 amino acids. Trimming pared 0 bases from V and 14 bases from J, leaving 10 bases between. CDR3 protein: CASSEAPLGLFF. In DNA form, the CDR3 reads TGTGCCAGCAGTGAAGCCCCCCTAGGGCTGTTTTTT.

The J gene is TRBJ2-5, the V gene TRBV13; D gene unclear. Deletions cut 2 bases from V and 1 base from J, with 8 bases between. The CDR3 covers 14 residues. Germline CDR1 and CDR2: PRHDT and FYEKMQ (reference sequence). CDR3 amino acids: CASSLQGGQETQYF. The CDR3, as DNA: TGTGCCAGCAGCTTACAAGGCGGCCAAGAGACCCAGTACTTC.

The chain recombines TRBV6-6 with TRBJ2-3, with D maybe TRBD1 (6 bases). The CDR3 sequence is 16 residues long. V was shortened by 2 bases and J by 1 base, with 13 bases between the two germline ends. Germline-derived CDR1 and CDR2 are MNHNY and SVGAGI (reference sequence). CDR3 nucleotide sequence: TGTGCCAGCAGTTACGGTCAGGGGCTTGGCACAGATACGCAGTATTTT. It is translated as CASSYGQGLGTDTQYF.

The V gene is TRBV28, the J gene TRBJ2-7; D not certain. In germline, CDR1 is MDHEN, CDR2 SYDVKM. Trimming took 2 bases from V and 3 from J, leaving 8 bases between them. The length of the CDR3 is 13 residues. The CDR3 DNA is TGTGCCAGCAGTTTAGGAGAAGACTACGAGCAGTACTTC. It is translated as CASSLGEDYEQYF.

This rearrangement joins TRBV7-2 to TRBJ1-3; D is ambiguous. CDR1 is SGHTA and CDR2 is FQGNSA in the germline V gene. The CDR3 sequence is 15 residues long. V lost 0 bases to trimming and J lost 4 bases, with 10 bases between them. The CDR3 here is CASSLAGLIGNTIYF. DNA for the CDR3: TGTGCCAGCAGCTTAGCTGGCCTGATCGGAAACACCATATATTTT.

Only a few counts were recorded for this clone. The chain is built from TRBV7-3 and TRBJ2-2, with 9 nucleotides matching TRBD2. This CDR3 has 22 amino acids. Germline V gene data show CDR1 as SGHTA and CDR2 as FQGTGA. V was pared by 5 bases and J by 0 bases, with 22 bases of the junction left unmatched. DNA of the CDR3: TGTGCCAGCAGCCCCCACTTGGCGGGAGGGCCCCTATATCACTCGAACACCGGGGAGCTGTTTTTT. It encodes CASSPHLAGGPLYHSNTGELFF.

Only one count was recorded for this clone. The V and J genes are TRBV4-3 and TRBJ2-1; 8 bases are a match to TRBD2. CDR3 length equals 16 residues. V was pared by 0 bases and J by 6 bases, with 7 bases of the junction left unmatched. Germline V gene sequence: CDR1 LGHNA, CDR2 YSLEER. The CDR3 here is CASSQDPPAGVNEQFF. In nucleotides, the CDR3 is TGCGCCAGCAGCCAAGATCCCCCAGCGGGAGTCAATGAGCAGTTCTTC.